The 18 T cell receptor beta chains in this list originate from one sample, sequenced in a study of T cells in Graves' hyperthyroidism and ophthalmopathy. Researchers amplified the TCR beta CDR3 regions from RNA transcripts. The HTBI primer set drove a first-round RT-PCR of the TCR CDR3. TCRdb called the multiplex PCR reads again in MiXCR, with one record for every CDR3 protein. This sample has hundreds of thousands of distinct CDR3 sequences; 38% occur once, and the top ten carry 8.9%. Sequencing was performed on blood. Source of these receptors: a man between 18 and 35 years old with Graves' hyperthyroidism.

This clonotype has at least ten counts. The gene calls are TRBV20-1 and TRBJ1-3, with D tentatively TRBD1 (5 bases). V lost 3 bases, J lost 2 bases, and 8 bases lay in between. CDR1 is DFQATT and CDR2 is SNEGSKA in the germline V gene (reference sequence). The CDR3 runs to 13 residues. CDR3 in amino acids: CSASQGAGNTIYF. The CDR3 bases are TGCAGTGCTAGCCAGGGAGCTGGAAACACCATATATTTT.

This clonotype was picked up a small number of times. The chain is built from TRBV4-1 and TRBJ2-7; possibly TRBD1 for D (6 bases). Germline V gene sequence: CDR1 MGHRA, CDR2 YSYEKL. Between the trimmed V and J ends, which lost 1 base and 0 bases, there was a span of 7 bases. The CDR3 spans 14 residues. The CDR3 DNA sequence: TGCGCCAGCAGCCAAGCGACAGGCTCCTACGAGCAGTACTTC. Translation: CASSQATGSYEQYF.

With regard to this clonotype: A much larger clone lies a single base off, so this may be a read error. V is TRBV7-9 and J is TRBJ1-1; D gene uncertain. The CDR3 extends over 13 amino acids. Germline CDR1 SEHNR, CDR2 FQNEAQ (reference sequence). Trimming took 2 bases from V and 4 from J, leaving 8 bases between them. Written as DNA, the CDR3 is TGTGCCAGCAGCTTATTCGGGCCCACTGAAGCTTTCTTT. Translation: CASSLFGPTEAFF.

This clonotype has more than one count but fewer than ten. The gene calls are TRBV7-8 and TRBJ1-1; unclear D gene. Germline V gene lookup returns CDR1 SGHVS and CDR2 FQNEAQ. The CDR3 runs to 14 residues. V was shortened by 2 bases and J by 2 bases, with 9 bases between the two germline ends. Here the CDR3 DNA reads TGTGCCAGCAGCTTACGCCGGGTAAACACTGAAGCTTTCTTT. Its translation is CASSLRRVNTEAFF.

This clonotype was counted between two and nine times. This rearrangement joins TRBV7-8 to TRBJ2-7; D remains unclear. V shed 5 bases and J shed 7 bases, with 15 bases lying between them. The germline V gene has CDR1 SGHVS and CDR2 FQNEAQ. CDR3 length equals 13 residues. The CDR3 loop is CASSVGRPREQYF. Here the CDR3 DNA reads TGTGCCAGCAGCGTCGGGCGGCCCAGGGAGCAGTACTTC.

The chain joins TRBV9 to TRBJ2-7; 8 bases map to TRBD1. Germline lookup yields CDR1 SGDLS and CDR2 YYNGEE. The trim removed 4 bases at V and 2 bases at J, leaving 8 bases unmatched. The CDR3 length is 15 residues. The CDR3 here is CASSPGGTNPYEQYF. CDR3 coding DNA: TGTGCCAGCAGCCCAGGGGGCACCAATCCCTACGAGCAGTACTTC.

V is TRBV5-6 and J is TRBJ1-2; 10 bases are a match to TRBD1. CDR1 and CDR2 from the germline V gene are SGHDT and YYEEEE. CDR3 length: 12 residues. V trimming: 4 bases; J trimming: 10 bases; junction bases outside the gene matches: 4. The CDR3 nucleotides read TGTGCCAGCAGCGGGACAGGGGAGGACTACACCTTC. Translated: CASSGTGEDYTF. The full variable domain, rest sourced from reference TRBV5-6 and TRBJ1-2, is DAGVTQSPTHLIKTRGQQVTLRCSPKSGHDTVSWYQQALGQGPQFIFQYYEEEERQRGNFPDRFSGHQFPNYSSELNVNALLLGDSALYLCASSGTGEDYTFGSGTRLTVV.

This clonotype has more than one count but fewer than ten. The chain is built from TRBV7-9 and TRBJ2-5; 9 bases line up with TRBD2. Trimming cost V 1 base and J 2 bases; bases outside gene matches: 8. CDR1 and CDR2 from the germline V gene are SEHNR and FQNEAQ (reference sequence). The CDR3 extends over 17 amino acids. The CDR3 DNA is TGTGCCAGCAGCTTAGTTGTAGCGGGAGCTATGCAAGAGACCCAGTACTTC. It encodes CASSLVVAGAMQETQYF. Drawing the rest from reference TRBV7-9 and TRBJ2-5, the complete variable domain is DTGVSQNPRHKITKRGQNVTFRCDPISEHNRLYWYRQTLGQGPEFLTYFQNEAQLEKSRLLSDRFSAERPKGSFSTLEIQRTEQGDSAMYLCASSLVVAGAMQETQYFGPGTRLLVL.

This clonotype was observed a single time. This clone may be a read error of a much larger clone one base away. This chain uses TRBV7-8 with TRBJ1-2; 7 nucleotides agree with TRBD1. Germline V gene lookup returns CDR1 SGHVS and CDR2 FQNEAQ. The junction had 11 bases not matched to a gene; V was cut back by 5 bases and J by 8 bases. The CDR3 spans 14 residues. The CDR3 region has the DNA TGTGCCAGCAGCCCACCTGACAGGGTTGACGGCTACACCTTC. This codes for CASSPPDRVDGYTF.

The table lists this clonotype with a few counts. The genes are TRBV10-3 and TRBJ2-7; a possible D gene is TRBD2 (6 bases). CDR3 length: 16 residues. Per germline, CDR1 ENHRY and CDR2 SYGVKD. The V end was cut by 10 bases, the J end by 3 bases, with 25 bases between. CDR3 DNA sequence: TGTGCCAGCAGCCAAGATGTGGGCGGGGACGTCTACGAGCAGTACTTC. This gives the protein CASSQDVGGDVYEQYF.

The rearrangement uses TRBV20-1 and TRBJ2-7; D possibly corresponds to TRBD1 (6 bases). The V gene lost 4 bases and the J gene lost 5 bases, with 15 bases spanning the gap. The germline CDR1 and CDR2 sequences are DFQATT and SNEGSKA (reference sequence). This CDR3 has 13 amino acids. CDR3 sequence: CSATGPYRDEQYF. The DNA for the CDR3 is TGCAGTGCTACCGGCCCTTACAGGGACGAGCAGTACTTC.

In its sample, this clonotype was seen once. The rearrangement uses TRBV7-9 and TRBJ1-4, with D possibly TRBD1 on 6 matching bases. CDR1 and CDR2 from the germline V gene are SEHNR and FQNEAQ (reference sequence). V was trimmed by 5 bases and J by 5 bases, leaving 12 bases between them. The CDR3 sequence is 14 residues long. The CDR3 nucleotides are TGTGCCAGCAGCCCAGGACAGATGAATGAAAAACTGTTTTTT. Protein product: CASSPGQMNEKLFF. The full variable domain, its missing parts supplied by reference TRBV7-9 and TRBJ1-4, is DTGVSQNPRHKITKRGQNVTFRCDPISEHNRLYWYRQTLGQGPEFLTYFQNEAQLEKSRLLSDRFSAERPKGSFSTLEIQRTEQGDSAMYLCASSPGQMNEKLFFGSGTQLSVL.

This clonotype has a handful of counts. The J gene is TRBJ2-7, the V gene TRBV5-1; 9 bases are a match to TRBD2. V gave up 4 bases and J gave up 2 bases; unmatched junction bases: 7. This CDR3 comprises 15 residues. In germline, CDR1 is SGHRS, CDR2 YFSETQ. The CDR3 spells CASSETSGWPYEQYF. The CDR3 DNA sequence: TGCGCCAGCAGCGAGACTAGCGGCTGGCCCTACGAGCAGTACTTC.

In its sample, this clonotype was seen a few times. V is TRBV10-3 and J is TRBJ1-2; no definite D call. The CDR3 has 14 amino acids. Trimming pared 2 bases from V and 0 bases from J, leaving 7 bases between. Germline CDR1 ENHRY, CDR2 SYGVKD. The CDR3 coding sequence is TGTGCCATCAGTGAGATCGCCTCTAACTATGGCTACACCTTC. Its protein product is CAISEIASNYGYTF.

This clonotype was seen more than once but under ten times. J is TRBJ2-3 and V is TRBV7-2, with 10 bases identical to TRBD1. V dropped 8 bases and J dropped 1; count of bases not matched to a gene: 3. The CDR3 has 14 residues. Germline values: CDR1 SGHTA, CDR2 FQGNSA. CDR3 region: CASAGTGGTDTQYF. For the CDR3, the DNA is TGTGCCAGCGCCGGGACAGGGGGCACAGATACGCAGTATTTT.

This clonotype was found many times. This chain uses TRBV20-1 with TRBJ1-1; D is possibly TRBD1 (6 bases). Between the trimmed V and J ends, which lost 0 bases and 5 bases, there was a span of 13 bases. CDR1 DFQATT and CDR2 SNEGSKA come from the germline V gene (reference sequence). The CDR3 runs to 14 residues. CDR3 in amino acids: CSARDAGATTEAFF. The CDR3 DNA reads TGCAGTGCTAGAGATGCGGGGGCTACGACTGAAGCTTTCTTT.

In its sample, this clonotype was seen many times. This sequence joins TRBV2 and TRBJ2-5; D gene unclear. Germline CDR1 reads SNHLY; CDR2 reads FYNNEI. Trimming left V 3 bases short and J 4 bases short, with 12 bases between. CDR3 length: 14 residues. The CDR3 DNA follows: TGTGCCAGCAGTGACGTGGACCCCCGAGAGACCCAGTACTTC. Its translation is CASSDVDPRETQYF. The whole variable domain, remainder taken from reference TRBV2 and TRBJ2-5, is EPEVTQTPSHQVTQMGQEVILRCVPISNHLYFYWYRQILGQKVEFLVSFYNNEISEKSEIFDDQFSVERPDGSNFTLKIRSTKLEDSAMYFCASSDVDPRETQYFGPGTRLLVL.

The V gene is TRBV20-1, the J gene TRBJ2-7; TRBD1 agrees at 8 bases. The CDR3 loop spans 13 amino acids. Germline loops: CDR1 DFQATT, CDR2 SNEGSKA (reference sequence). V lost 7 bases, J lost 1 base, and 6 bases stayed unmatched. For the CDR3, the DNA is TGCAGTGGGCGGACAGGGCATTCCTACGAGCAGTACTTC. This sequence encodes CSGRTGHSYEQYF.